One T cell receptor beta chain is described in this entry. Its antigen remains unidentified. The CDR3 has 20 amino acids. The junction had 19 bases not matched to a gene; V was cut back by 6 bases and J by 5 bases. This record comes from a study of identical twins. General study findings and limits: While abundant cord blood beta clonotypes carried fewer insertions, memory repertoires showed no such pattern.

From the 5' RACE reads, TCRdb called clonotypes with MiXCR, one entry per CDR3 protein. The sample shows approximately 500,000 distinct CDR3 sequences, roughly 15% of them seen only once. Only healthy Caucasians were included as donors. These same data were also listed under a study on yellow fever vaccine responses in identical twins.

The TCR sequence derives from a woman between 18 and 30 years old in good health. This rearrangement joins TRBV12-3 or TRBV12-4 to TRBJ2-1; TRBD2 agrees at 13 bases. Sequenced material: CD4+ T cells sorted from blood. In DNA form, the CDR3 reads TGTGCCAGCAGAACTTGGAGGACTAGCGGGGGACCGAATCCCCACAATGAGCAGTTCTTC. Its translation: CASRTWRTSGGPNPHNEQFF.